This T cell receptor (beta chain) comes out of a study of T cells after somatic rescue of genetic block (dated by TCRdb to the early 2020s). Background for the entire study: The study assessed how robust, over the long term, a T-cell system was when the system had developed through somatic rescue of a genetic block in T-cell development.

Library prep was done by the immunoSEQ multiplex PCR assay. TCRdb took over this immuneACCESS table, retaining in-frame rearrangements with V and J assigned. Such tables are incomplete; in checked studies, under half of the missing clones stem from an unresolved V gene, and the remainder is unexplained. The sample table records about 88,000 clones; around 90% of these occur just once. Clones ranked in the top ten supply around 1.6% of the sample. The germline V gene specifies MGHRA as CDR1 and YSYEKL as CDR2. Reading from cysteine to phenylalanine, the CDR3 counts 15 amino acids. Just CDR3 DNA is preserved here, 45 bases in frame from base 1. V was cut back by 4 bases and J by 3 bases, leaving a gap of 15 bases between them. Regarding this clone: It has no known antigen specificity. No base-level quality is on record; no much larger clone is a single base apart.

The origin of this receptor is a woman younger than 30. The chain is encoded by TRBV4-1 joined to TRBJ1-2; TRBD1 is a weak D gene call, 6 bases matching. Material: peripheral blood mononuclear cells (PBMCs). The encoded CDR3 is CASSPDRREHYGYTF. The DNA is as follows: TGCGCCAGCAGCCCAGACAGGAGGGAGCACTATGGCTACACCTTC.